These 20 T cell receptor beta chains were all obtained from the same sample, sequenced in a study of T cell responses to AZD1222 COVID-19 vaccine. Sequencing was performed with immunoSEQ multiplex PCR; in TCRdb, only in-frame clones are kept and a portion is missing. This table has 150,000 to 200,000 clones, around 88% appearing once. This specimen was peripheral blood, taken 28 days after the second AZD1222 dose. The origin of the receptors is an adult who received the AZD1222 COVID-19 vaccine.

V is TRBV7-2 and J is TRBJ2-3; D is unresolved. Germline CDR1 is SGHTA and CDR2 is FQGNSA. Between the trimmed V and J ends, which lost 5 bases and 5 bases, there was a span of 14 bases. The CDR3 is made up of 14 amino acids. The DNA of the CDR3 is TGTGCCAGCAGCCGTACCCGGAGTGTAGATACGCAGTATTTT. Translated: CASSRTRSVDTQYF.

A single count supports this clone. The chain recombines TRBV5-5 with TRBJ1-5, with TRBD1 as a possible D gene (6 bases). The germline CDR1 and CDR2 sequences are SGHKS and YYEKEE (reference sequence). The CDR3 contains 15 residues. V was shortened by 2 bases and J by 7 bases, with 16 bases between the two germline ends. CDR3 DNA sequence: TGTGCCAGCAGCTTTACCGGGGGGGGCAGGCAGCCCCAGCATTTT. Its protein is CASSFTGGGRQPQHF.

About this clone: At the DNA level, this CDR3 is encoded by other sequences in the same sample as well. This rearrangement joins TRBV9 to TRBJ2-3; tentative D call: TRBD1 (7 bases). There are 16 residues in the CDR3. The germline CDR1 and CDR2 sequences are SGDLS and YYNGEE. V lost 0 bases and J 3 bases, leaving 14 bases between the germline ends. The CDR3 protein is CASSVDPGGRTDTQYF. The CDR3 nucleotides read TGTGCCAGCAGCGTAGATCCAGGGGGGAGAACAGATACGCAGTATTTT.

This chain joins TRBV19 and TRBJ1-2; 7 nucleotides match TRBD1. The length of the CDR3 is 14 residues. Unmatched junction bases numbered 7, after V lost 3 bases and J lost 6 bases. Germline values: CDR1 LNHDA, CDR2 SQIVND (reference sequence). CDR3: CASSILDRTDGYTF. In DNA form, the CDR3 reads TGTGCCAGTAGTATCCTGGACAGGACAGATGGCTACACCTTC.

This chain uses TRBV9 with TRBJ1-1; 7 nucleotides match TRBD1. Germline lookup yields CDR1 SGDLS and CDR2 YYNGEE. The V gene end was trimmed by 4 bases and the J gene end by 4 bases; junction bases not matched to a gene: 7. The CDR3 spans 14 residues. In nucleotides, the CDR3 is TGTGCCAGCAGCCCACAGGGGCTCCGCACTGAAGCTTTCTTT. Translation gives CASSPQGLRTEAFF.

The rearrangement uses TRBV5-5 and TRBJ1-1, with D possibly TRBD1 on 6 matching bases. This CDR3 comprises 16 residues. The V end was cut by 0 bases, the J end by 1 base, with 13 bases between. Per the germline V gene, CDR1 is SGHKS and CDR2 is YYEKEE (reference sequence). The CDR3 region has the DNA TGTGCCAGCAGCTTGGGTACGGGACATCCGAACACTGAAGCTTTCTTT. Residues: CASSLGTGHPNTEAFF.

The chain has TRBV2 and TRBJ1-1, with D possibly matching TRBD1 (6 bases). V shed 1 base and J shed 6 bases, with 9 bases lying between them. Looked up from germline, CDR1 is SNHLY and CDR2 is FYNNEI. There are 13 residues in the CDR3. CDR3 in amino acids: CASSEGTDSEAFF. For the CDR3, the DNA is TGTGCCAGCAGTGAAGGGACAGATTCTGAAGCTTTCTTT.

Only one count was recorded for this clone. This rearrangement joins TRBV29-1 to TRBJ2-7; 7 nucleotides agree with TRBD1. CDR3 size: 12 residues. Per the germline V gene, CDR1 is SQVTM and CDR2 is ANQGSEA. V trimming: 5 bases; J trimming: 1 base; junction bases outside the gene matches: 2. CDR3 nucleotide sequence: TGCAGCGTTCGACAGGGATCCTACGAGCAGTACTTC. Residues: CSVRQGSYEQYF.

The chain links TRBV6-5 to TRBJ1-1, with D unclear. This CDR3 spans 15 amino acids. CDR1 is MNHEY and CDR2 is SVGAGI in the germline V gene. The V gene lost 0 bases and the J gene lost 1 base, with 9 bases spanning the gap. The CDR3 nucleotides read TGTGCCAGCAGTTACTCTCGGCTCCAGAACACTGAAGCTTTCTTT. Protein sequence: CASSYSRLQNTEAFF.

This clone was found a few times. V gene TRBV9 combines with J gene TRBJ2-2; 12 bases are a match to TRBD2. Germline CDR1 reads SGDLS; CDR2 reads YYNGEE. V gave up 1 base and J gave up 4 bases; unmatched junction bases: 2. The CDR3 length is 16 residues. The CDR3 loop reads CASSVLAGGPTGELFF. The DNA for the CDR3 is TGTGCCAGCAGCGTACTAGCGGGGGGGCCCACCGGGGAGCTGTTTTTT.

The chain recombines TRBV27 with TRBJ1-2, with D possibly TRBD1 on 5 matching bases. V was clipped by 1 base and J by 2 bases, with 14 bases between them. The V gene's germline CDR1 is MNHEY and CDR2 SMNVEV (reference sequence). This CDR3 is built from 16 residues. As DNA, the CDR3 is TGTGCCAGCAGTTTATGGGGGAAAGGGGCCAACTATGGCTACACCTTC. Protein product: CASSLWGKGANYGYTF.

The rearrangement uses TRBV18 and TRBJ2-7, with 11 nucleotides matching TRBD2. The CDR3 spans 15 residues. After removal of 3 bases from V and 6 bases from J, the junction contained 7 bases not matched to a gene. CDR1 KGHSH and CDR2 LQKENI come from the germline V gene. The CDR3 coding sequence is TGTGCCAGCTCACCCGGGACTAGCGGCCTCGGCGAGCAGTACTTC. Translation: CASSPGTSGLGEQYF.

The chain carries TRBV11-3 and TRBJ2-1; TRBD2 matches at 9 bases. The J segment lost 9 bases and the V segment lost 3 bases, leaving 6 bases of the junction unmatched. The CDR3 is 14 amino acids. Germline V lookup: CDR1 SGHNT, CDR2 YENEEA. The CDR3 DNA reads TGTGCCAGCAGCTTGTCAGCGGGGGGCGGTGAGCAGTTCTTC. It specifies CASSLSAGGGEQFF.

The rearrangement joins TRBV5-4 to TRBJ2-3; TRBD1 matches at 8 bases. CDR3 size: 15 residues. Looked up from germline, CDR1 is SGHNT and CDR2 is YYREEE (reference sequence). J was trimmed by 0 bases and V by 2 bases; bases with no gene match: 2. CDR3 nucleotide sequence: TGTGCCAGCAGCTTTGACAGGGGTAGCACAGATACGCAGTATTTT. The encoded protein is CASSFDRGSTDTQYF. Based on the CDR3 plus reference TRBV5-4 and TRBJ2-3, the full variable domain is ETGVTQSPTHLIKTRGQQVTLRCSSQSGHNTVSWYQQALGQGPQFIFQYYREEENGRGNFPPRFSGLQFPNYSSELNVNALELDDSALYLCASSFDRGSTDTQYFGPGTRLTVL.

The V gene is TRBV11-1, the J gene TRBJ1-1; D uncertain. The germline gives CDR1 SGHAT, CDR2 FQDESV (reference sequence). The CDR3 is made up of 14 amino acids. V was cut by 5 bases and J by 2 bases, with 12 bases left in between. The CDR3 loop is CASSRGDANTEAFF. CDR3 DNA: TGTGCCAGCAGCCGCGGAGACGCTAACACTGAAGCTTTCTTT.

The chain recombines TRBV5-1 with TRBJ1-2; D is uncertain. The CDR3 sequence is 12 residues long. The germline gives CDR1 SGHRS, CDR2 YFSETQ. V dropped 4 bases and J dropped 6 bases, with 10 bases sitting between them. The CDR3 DNA reads TGCGCCAGCAGCGCCCTTGGGGATGGCTACACCTTC. Its translation is CASSALGDGYTF.

The chain employs TRBV5-1 and TRBJ2-7, with D maybe TRBD2 (5 bases). Trimming cost V 5 bases and J 7 bases, with 16 bases left between them. The germline CDR1 and CDR2 sequences are SGHRS and YFSETQ. This CDR3 comprises 13 residues. Written as DNA, the CDR3 is TGCGCCAGCAGTCCCACCGGAGGTAGTGAGCAGTACTTC. As protein: CASSPTGGSEQYF. The full variable domain, in which reference TRBV5-1 and TRBJ2-7 provide the parts outside the CDR3, is KAGVTQTPRYLIKTRGQQVTLSCSPISGHRSVSWYQQTPGQGLQFLFEYFSETQRNKGNFPGRFSGRQFSNSRSEMNVSTLELGDSALYLCASSPTGGSEQYFGPGTRLTVT.

The chain is built from TRBV15 and TRBJ2-7; no definite D call. Germline CDR1 LNHNV, CDR2 YYDKDF (reference sequence). V was trimmed by 1 base and J by 3 bases, leaving 10 bases between them. CDR3 size: 14 residues. CDR3 DNA sequence: TGTGCCACCAGCAGAGGACCGGACCGCTACGAGCAGTACTTC. It specifies CATSRGPDRYEQYF.

The chain carries TRBV6-5 and TRBJ1-3, with 7 bases lining up with TRBD1. The V gene end was trimmed by 7 bases and the J gene end by 2 bases; junction bases not matched to a gene: 5. The CDR3 contains 14 residues. Looked up from germline, CDR1 is MNHEY and CDR2 is SVGAGI. The CDR3 nucleotides are TGTGCCAGCACCGACAGGGATCCTGGAAACACCATATATTTT. Its protein product is CASTDRDPGNTIYF.

V and J are TRBV7-6 and TRBJ1-5, with a tentative D call TRBD1 (5 bases). V lost 2 bases, J lost 0 bases, and 17 bases lay in between. CDR1 SGHVS and CDR2 FNYEAQ come from the germline V gene. The CDR3 is made up of 18 amino acids. The CDR3 loop reads CASSLTPPDRYSNQPQHF. CDR3 nucleotide sequence: TGTGCCAGCAGCTTAACTCCCCCAGACAGATATAGCAATCAGCCCCAGCATTTT.